This T cell receptor (beta chain) came from a study of blood T cell repertoires in COVID-19. This CDR3 is built from 13 residues. Germline loops: CDR1 LNHDA, CDR2 SQIVND (reference sequence). V lost 4 bases, J lost 3 bases, and 10 bases lay in between. The protocol was immunoSEQ multiplex PCR, while the TCRdb copy is restricted to in-frame clones and leaves out a portion. The sample shows 260,000 or so clones, 88% of them seen only once. V and J are TRBV19 and TRBJ2-7; no clear D. The clonotype originates from a man aged 18 to 29 with active or convalescent COVID-19. Sequences were obtained from peripheral blood. The CDR3 nucleotides read TGTGCCAGTAGTAGGCAGCGCCACTACGAGCAGTACTTC. The encoded protein is CASSRQRHYEQYF.